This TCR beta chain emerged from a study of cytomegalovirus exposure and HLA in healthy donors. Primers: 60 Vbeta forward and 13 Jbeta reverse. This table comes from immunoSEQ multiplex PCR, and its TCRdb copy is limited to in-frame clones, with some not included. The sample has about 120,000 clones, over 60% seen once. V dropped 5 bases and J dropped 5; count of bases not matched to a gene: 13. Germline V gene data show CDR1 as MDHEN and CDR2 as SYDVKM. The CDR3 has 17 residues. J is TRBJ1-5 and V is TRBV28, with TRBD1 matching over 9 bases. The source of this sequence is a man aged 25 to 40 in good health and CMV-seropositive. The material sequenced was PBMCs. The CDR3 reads CASSPPGTGMPHQPQHF. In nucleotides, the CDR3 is TGTGCCAGCAGTCCGCCCGGGACAGGGATGCCCCATCAGCCCCAGCATTTT. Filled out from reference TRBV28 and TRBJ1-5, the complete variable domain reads DVKVTQSSRYLVKRTGEKVFLECVQDMDHENMFWYRQDPGLGLRLIYFSYDVKMKEKGDIPEGYSVSREKKERFSLILESASTNQTSMYLCASSPPGTGMPHQPQHFGDGTRLSIL.